One sample yielded the 15 T cell receptor beta chains listed below, sequenced in a study of shared clonotypes between healthy human individuals. Produced via immunoSEQ multiplex PCR; TCRdb's table is partial and in-frame only. The table records around 120,000 clones, approximately 70% of them present only once. The sample taken for sequencing was memory CD8+ T cells sorted from blood. Subset given: CD45RO+ cells pooled with CCR7-negative TemRA cells. The receptors derive from a woman aged 25 to 39 in good health.

DNA for the CDR3: TGTGCCAGCAGTCTGGATTACGGGGAGCTGTTTTTT. Amino acid sequence: CASSLDYGELFF. The chain uses TRBV27 and TRBJ2-2; D not resolved. The germline V and J ends were trimmed by 5 bases and 7 bases, with 8 bases remaining between them. CDR3 length equals 12 residues. The germline gives CDR1 MNHEY, CDR2 SMNVEV (reference sequence).

This clone was seen many times. The chain couples TRBV11-2 to TRBJ2-3, with TRBD1 matching over 9 bases. The CDR3 covers 16 residues. CDR1 is SGHAT, CDR2 FQNNGV, per germline. Trimming at V came to 4 bases and at J to 2 bases, leaving 7 bases not matched to a gene. The CDR3 here is CASSSGQGLHTDTQYF. The CDR3 bases are TGTGCCAGCAGCTCCGGACAGGGGTTACACACAGATACGCAGTATTTT.

The J gene is TRBJ2-1, the V gene TRBV6-1, with a weak D call TRBD2 (5 bases). In germline, CDR1 is MNHNS, CDR2 SASEGT. The V end lost 2 bases, the J end lost 7 bases, and 9 bases lay between the germline ends. This CDR3 region has 13 residues. The CDR3: CASSEFTGNEQFF. CDR3 coding DNA: TGTGCCAGCAGTGAATTTACGGGGAATGAGCAGTTCTTC.

The CDR3 protein is CASSQLAGGGTDTQYF. As DNA, the CDR3 is TGTGCCAGCAGCCAACTAGCGGGAGGTGGCACAGATACGCAGTATTTT. This sequence joins TRBV4-2 and TRBJ2-3; 11 bases line up with TRBD2. CDR1 and CDR2 from the germline V gene are LGHNA and YNFKEQ. V was pared by 2 bases and J by 1 base, with 2 bases of the junction left unmatched. There are 16 residues in the CDR3.

Details on this clone: A far more abundant clone sits one base away, making this likely a read error. The chain combines TRBV30 with TRBJ2-3; the D is unclear. The J call may be faulty, since TRBJ1-5 better matches the DNA end. The CDR3 totals 14 residues. Germline loops: CDR1 GTSNPN, CDR2 SVGIG (reference sequence). CDR3 DNA sequence: TGTGCCTGGAGTGGGTCCTTGGAAGCAGATACGCAGCATTTT. Translated, it gives CAWSGSLEADTQHF.

This clone was detected a few times. This sequence joins TRBV6-6 and TRBJ1-3; D perhaps matches TRBD1 (6 bases). The CDR3 consists of 16 residues. Germline V lookup: CDR1 MNHNY, CDR2 SVGAGI (reference sequence). Trimming stripped 2 bases from V and 0 bases from J, with 11 bases between. As DNA, the CDR3 is TGTGCCAGCAGTTACACAGGGACCATCTCTGGAAACACCATATATTTT. Protein product: CASSYTGTISGNTIYF.

Worth noting for this clone: This may be a read error: a much more frequent sequence differs by one nucleotide. This sample includes further DNA sequences coding for the same CDR3. The chain is built from TRBV19 and TRBJ2-7; 7 bases are shared with TRBD2. The CDR3 loop spans 15 amino acids. Germline-derived CDR1 and CDR2 are LNHDA and SQIVND (reference sequence). CDR3 sequence: CASSTLGGISYEQYF. CDR3 DNA sequence: TGTGCCAGTAGTACTCTGGGGGGGATCTCCTACGAACAGTACTTC.

CDR3 DNA sequence: TGCGCCAGCAGCCAAATTACAGGACTAGTCAGGGAGCTGTTTTTT. It translates to CASSQITGLVRELFF. This rearrangement joins TRBV4-1 to TRBJ2-2, with 7 bases that match TRBD2. CDR3 length: 15 amino acids. V lost 2 bases, J lost 9 bases, and 9 bases stayed unmatched. CDR1 is MGHRA, CDR2 YSYEKL, per germline.

The gene calls are TRBV5-1 and TRBJ2-2, with TRBD1 identical over 7 bases. Trimming took 4 bases from V and 3 from J; bases not matched to a gene: 3. The CDR3 consists of 14 residues. Per the germline V gene, CDR1 is SGHRS and CDR2 is YFSETQ. CDR3 sequence (DNA): TGCGCCAGCAGCGTAGGGACAGACACCGGGGAGCTGTTTTTT. Translating it yields CASSVGTDTGELFF.

This chain uses TRBV25-1 with TRBJ2-7; no definite D call. Looked up from germline, CDR1 is MGHDK and CDR2 is SYGVNS. The V and J ends lost 6 bases and 3 bases respectively, with 6 bases between them. The CDR3 length is 11 residues. Here the CDR3 DNA reads TGTGCCAGCAGAGGAGTCTACGAGCAGTACTTC. Its protein product is CASRGVYEQYF.

The rearrangement joins TRBV6-1 to TRBJ1-4; D might be TRBD1 (6 bases). V lost 8 bases, J lost 0 bases, and 13 bases lay in between. This CDR3 has 15 amino acids. Germline CDR1 reads MNHNS; CDR2 reads SASEGT. CDR3 bases: TGTGCCAGCTCCCAGGGGCCCGCAACTAATGAAAAACTGTTTTTT. It is translated as CASSQGPATNEKLFF.

The chain employs TRBV5-6 and TRBJ2-7; 10 bases agree with TRBD1. The CDR3 is made up of 13 amino acids. J gave up 6 bases and V 4 bases, and 4 bases lay outside the gene matches. Germline V CDR1 and CDR2: SGHDT, YYEEEE. The DNA for the CDR3 is TGTGCCAGCAGCGCCAGGACAGGGGGCGAGCAGTACTTC. This gives the protein CASSARTGGEQYF.

This clone has a handful of counts. This rearrangement joins TRBV29-1 to TRBJ2-1, with D perhaps TRBD2 (6 bases). V was trimmed by 1 base and J by 1 base, leaving 17 bases between them. This CDR3 region has 17 residues. Germline CDR1 and CDR2: SQVTM and ANQGSEA. CDR3 DNA sequence: TGCAGCGTTGAAGCTGGGGGGTTGGTCTTATCCTACAATGAGCAGTTCTTC. It encodes CSVEAGGLVLSYNEQFF.

In this sample, this clone turned up once. V and J are TRBV7-6 and TRBJ2-5; D remains unclear. The CDR3 runs 13 residues. CDR1 is SGHVS and CDR2 is FNYEAQ in the germline V gene. Trimming stripped 1 base from V and 1 base from J, with 4 bases between. CDR3: CASSLGFQETQYF. As DNA, the CDR3 is TGTGCCAGCAGCTTAGGGTTCCAAGAGACCCAGTACTTC.

V usage is TRBV5-4 and J usage is TRBJ2-1; D uncertain. Germline CDR1 is SGHNT and CDR2 is YYREEE (reference sequence). The V end was cut by 0 bases, the J end by 0 bases, with 13 bases between. The CDR3 loop spans 17 amino acids. The CDR3 DNA is TGTGCCAGCAGCTTGGAGGTCAGCACTCACTCCTACAATGAGCAGTTCTTC. The encoded protein is CASSLEVSTHSYNEQFF.